One T cell receptor (beta chain) is described in this entry. Its antigen is not identified. Profiled with immunoSEQ multiplex PCR; TCRdb holds only in-frame clones, not every one. The sample has 43,000 or so clones, over 85% seen once. Trimming took off 10 bases at V and 6 bases at J, with 13 bases between the two ends. The CDR3 totals 12 residues. Germline V gene data show CDR1 as MNHNS and CDR2 as SASEGT. This specimen belongs to a study of graft-versus-host responses after intestinal transplantation. The wider study: Uniformly, recipients were administered anti-thymocyte globulin induction with subsequent tacrolimus and steroids for approximately three years. Findings of the study overall: GvH clones occurred in recipient marrow; some first appeared in ileum or blood. Early after transplant, HvG declines were associated with peak levels of circulating GvH clones.

This clonotype was obtained from a human patient who received an intestinal transplant, so some T cells may come from the graft donor. Source: PBMCs, taken roughly 760 days after a first intestinal transplant, on the day of a second. The V gene is TRBV6-1, the J gene TRBJ2-1; the D gene is possibly TRBD2 (5 bases). DNA for the CDR3: TGTGCCACGAGAGGGCCAGGCAATGAGCAGTTCTTC. It codes for CATRGPGNEQFF.